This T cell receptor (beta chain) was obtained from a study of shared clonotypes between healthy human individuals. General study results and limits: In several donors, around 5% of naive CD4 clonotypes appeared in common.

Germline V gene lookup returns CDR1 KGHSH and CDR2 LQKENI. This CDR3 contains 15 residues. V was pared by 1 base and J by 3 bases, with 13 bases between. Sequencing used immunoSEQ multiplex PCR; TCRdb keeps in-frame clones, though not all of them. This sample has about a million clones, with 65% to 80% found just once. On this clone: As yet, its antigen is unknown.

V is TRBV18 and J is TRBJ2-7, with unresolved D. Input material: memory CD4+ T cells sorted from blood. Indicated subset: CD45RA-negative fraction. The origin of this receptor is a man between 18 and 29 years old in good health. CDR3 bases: TGTGCCAGCTCACCACTTTTGTCAGCCGGCTACGAGCAGTACTTC. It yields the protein CASSPLLSAGYEQYF.